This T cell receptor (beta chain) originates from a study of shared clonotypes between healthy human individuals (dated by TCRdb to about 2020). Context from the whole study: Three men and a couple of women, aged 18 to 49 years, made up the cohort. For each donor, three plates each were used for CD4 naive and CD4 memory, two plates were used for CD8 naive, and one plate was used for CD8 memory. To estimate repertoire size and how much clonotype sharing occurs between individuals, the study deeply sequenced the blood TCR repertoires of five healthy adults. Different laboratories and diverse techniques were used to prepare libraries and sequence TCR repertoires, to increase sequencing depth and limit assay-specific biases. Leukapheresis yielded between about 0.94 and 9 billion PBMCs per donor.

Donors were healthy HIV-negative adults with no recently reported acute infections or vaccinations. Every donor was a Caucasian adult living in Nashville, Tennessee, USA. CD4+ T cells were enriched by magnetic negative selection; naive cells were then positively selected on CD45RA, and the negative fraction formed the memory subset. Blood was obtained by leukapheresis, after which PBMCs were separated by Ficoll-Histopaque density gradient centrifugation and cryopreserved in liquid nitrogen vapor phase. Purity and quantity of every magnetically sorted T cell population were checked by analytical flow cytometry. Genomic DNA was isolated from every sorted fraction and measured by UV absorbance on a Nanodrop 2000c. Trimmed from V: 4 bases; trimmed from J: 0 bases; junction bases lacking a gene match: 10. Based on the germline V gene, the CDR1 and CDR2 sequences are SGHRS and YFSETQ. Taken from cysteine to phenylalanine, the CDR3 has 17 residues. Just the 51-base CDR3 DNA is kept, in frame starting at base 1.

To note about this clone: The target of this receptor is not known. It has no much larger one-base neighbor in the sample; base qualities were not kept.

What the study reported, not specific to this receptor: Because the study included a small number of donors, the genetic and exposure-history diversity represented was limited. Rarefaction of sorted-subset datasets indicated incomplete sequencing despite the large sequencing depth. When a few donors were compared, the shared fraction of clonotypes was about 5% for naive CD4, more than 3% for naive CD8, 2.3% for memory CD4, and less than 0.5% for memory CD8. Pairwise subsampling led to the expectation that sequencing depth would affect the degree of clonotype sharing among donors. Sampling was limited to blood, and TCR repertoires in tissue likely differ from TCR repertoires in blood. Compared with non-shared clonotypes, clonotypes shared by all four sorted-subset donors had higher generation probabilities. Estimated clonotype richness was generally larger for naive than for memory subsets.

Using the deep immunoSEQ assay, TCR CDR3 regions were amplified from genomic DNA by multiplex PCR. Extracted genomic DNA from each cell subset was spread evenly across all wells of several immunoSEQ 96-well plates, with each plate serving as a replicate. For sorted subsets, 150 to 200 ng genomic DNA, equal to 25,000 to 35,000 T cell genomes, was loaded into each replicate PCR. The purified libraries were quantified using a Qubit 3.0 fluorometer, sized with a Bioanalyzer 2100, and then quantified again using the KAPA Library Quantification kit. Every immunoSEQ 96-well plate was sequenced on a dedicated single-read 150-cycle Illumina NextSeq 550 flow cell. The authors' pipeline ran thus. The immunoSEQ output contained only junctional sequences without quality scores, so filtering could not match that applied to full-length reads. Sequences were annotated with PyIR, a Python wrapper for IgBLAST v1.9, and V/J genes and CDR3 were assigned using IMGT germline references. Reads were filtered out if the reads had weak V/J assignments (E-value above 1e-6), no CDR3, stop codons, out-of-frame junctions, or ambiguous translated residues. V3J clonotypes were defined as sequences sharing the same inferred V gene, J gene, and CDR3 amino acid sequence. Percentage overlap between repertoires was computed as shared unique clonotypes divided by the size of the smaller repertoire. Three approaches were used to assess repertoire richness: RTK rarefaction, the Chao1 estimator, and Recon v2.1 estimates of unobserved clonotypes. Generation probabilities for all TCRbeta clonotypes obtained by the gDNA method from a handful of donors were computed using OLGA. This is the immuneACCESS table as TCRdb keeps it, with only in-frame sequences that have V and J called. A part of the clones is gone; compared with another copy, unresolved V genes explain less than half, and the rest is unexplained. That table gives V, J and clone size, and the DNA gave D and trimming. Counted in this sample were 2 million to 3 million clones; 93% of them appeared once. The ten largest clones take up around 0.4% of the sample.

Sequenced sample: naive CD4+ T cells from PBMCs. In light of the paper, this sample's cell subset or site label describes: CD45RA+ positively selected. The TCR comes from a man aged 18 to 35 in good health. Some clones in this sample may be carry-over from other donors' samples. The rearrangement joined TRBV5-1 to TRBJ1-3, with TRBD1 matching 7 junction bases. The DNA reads TGCGCCAGCAGCGGAGGGACAGAACATTCCTCTGGAAACACCATATATTTT. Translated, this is CASSGGTEHSSGNTIYF. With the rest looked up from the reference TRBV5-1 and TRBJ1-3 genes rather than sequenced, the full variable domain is KAGVTQTPRYLIKTRGQQVTLSCSPISGHRSVSWYQQTPGQGLQFLFEYFSETQRNKGNFPGRFSGRQFSNSRSEMNVSTLELGDSALYLCASSGGTEHSSGNTIYFGEGSWLTVV.